This entry lists 25 T cell receptor beta chains sequenced from one sample in a study of blood T cell repertoires in COVID-19. Clones were sequenced by immunoSEQ multiplex PCR, and TCRdb holds only the in-frame ones, with some missing. The table lists some 73,000 clones, about 88% of them singletons. The material sequenced was peripheral blood. The source of these receptors is a man older than 75 with COVID-19, enrolled during active disease.

This clone has a handful of counts. This chain uses TRBV28 with TRBJ1-2; weak D call: TRBD1 (5 bases). This CDR3 has 13 amino acids. Germline lookup yields CDR1 MDHEN and CDR2 SYDVKM. The V end lost 8 bases, the J end lost 7 bases, and 17 bases lay between the germline ends. CDR3 loop: CASGLGREGGYTF. In DNA form, the CDR3 reads TGTGCCAGCGGACTCGGCAGGGAGGGTGGCTACACCTTC.

This clone was seen once. The CDR3 here is CASSPGASGGADTQYF. The CDR3 region has the DNA TGTGCCAGCTCACCAGGGGCTAGCGGGGGAGCAGATACGCAGTATTTT. The V and J genes are TRBV18 and TRBJ2-3, with 10 nucleotides matching TRBD2. V gave up 2 bases and J gave up 4 bases; unmatched junction bases: 6. The CDR3 is made up of 16 amino acids. CDR1 KGHSH and CDR2 LQKENI come from the germline V gene.

The chain links TRBV19 to TRBJ2-2; no firm D call. Germline values: CDR1 LNHDA, CDR2 SQIVND (reference sequence). The CDR3 covers 13 residues. V gave up 6 bases and J gave up 4 bases, with 9 bases separating them. CDR3 bases: TGTGCCAGTAGCTACAGACGCACCGGGGAGCTGTTTTTT. It yields the protein CASSYRRTGELFF.

This clone was detected a few times. V gene TRBV6-2 or TRBV6-3 combines with J gene TRBJ1-2, with TRBD1 matching 7 bases. Per germline, CDR1 MNHEY and CDR2 SVGEGT. CDR3 length: 14 amino acids. Germline trimming cut 2 bases from V and 8 bases from J; bases unmatched to any gene: 8. CDR3 sequence: CASSYPQTGRGYTF. The CDR3 DNA sequence: TGTGCCAGCAGTTACCCGCAGACAGGGAGAGGCTACACCTTC.

The V call is TRBV7-2, the J call TRBJ2-5; possible D gene TRBD1, 6 bases. The CDR3 is 14 residues long. The germline V and J ends were trimmed by 1 base and 7 bases, with 13 bases remaining between them. Germline assignment: CDR1 SGHTA and CDR2 FQGNSA. CDR3 nucleotides: TGTGCCAGCAGCTTAGAGGCAACGACAGGGACCCAGTACTTC. Translating gives CASSLEATTGTQYF.

The CDR3 DNA follows: TGTGCCAGTAGTATAGATCTATGGGGACTAGCGGGGGGCGCCGGGGAGCTGTTTTTT. It yields the protein CASSIDLWGLAGGAGELFF. V is TRBV19 and J is TRBJ2-2; 15 nucleotides match TRBD2. The J segment lost 6 bases and the V segment lost 0 bases, leaving 8 bases of the junction unmatched. There are 19 residues in the CDR3. CDR1 and CDR2 from the germline V gene are LNHDA and SQIVND (reference sequence).

This chain joins TRBV19 and TRBJ2-3, with 9 bases identical to TRBD2. This CDR3 region has 17 residues. Unmatched junction bases numbered 15, after V lost 0 bases and J lost 11 bases. Germline CDR1 LNHDA, CDR2 SQIVND (reference sequence). CDR3 amino acids: CASSIDPQAGGRMMQYF. The CDR3 DNA follows: TGTGCCAGTAGTATAGATCCCCAAGCGGGGGGACGTATGATGCAGTATTTT.

The rearrangement joins TRBV14 to TRBJ1-4, with no clear D. This CDR3 has 15 residues. The V gene's germline CDR1 is SGHDN and CDR2 FVKESK. The V and J ends lost 0 bases and 4 bases respectively, with 9 bases between them. The DNA for the CDR3 is TGTGCCAGCAGCCAAGATTCCGACTTTAATGAAAAACTGTTTTTT. Amino acids: CASSQDSDFNEKLFF.

This clone has a handful of counts. This sequence joins TRBV15 and TRBJ1-6; D remains ambiguous. In germline, CDR1 is LNHNV, CDR2 YYDKDF (reference sequence). Trimming removed 0 bases from V and 7 bases from J, with 13 bases in between. This CDR3 comprises 16 residues. CDR3 protein: CATSRDLSPGNSPLHF. CDR3 DNA sequence: TGTGCCACCAGCAGAGATCTCTCCCCGGGGAATTCACCCCTCCACTTT.

V gene TRBV5-1 combines with J gene TRBJ1-3; D is undetermined. The CDR3 is 14 amino acids. V was pared by 4 bases and J by 0 bases, with 8 bases between. Germline CDR1 is SGHRS and CDR2 is YFSETQ. CDR3 sequence (DNA): TGCGCCAGCAGCCTGAGCGACTCTGGAAACACCATATATTTT. Translated, it gives CASSLSDSGNTIYF.

In its sample, this clone was seen many times. This sample also contains other DNA sequences that code for the same CDR3. V is TRBV5-1 and J is TRBJ1-1; the D is unclear. CDR1 and CDR2 (germline): SGHRS, YFSETQ. CDR3 length equals 14 residues. Between the trimmed V and J ends, which lost 0 bases and 0 bases, there was a span of 6 bases. The CDR3 here is CASSLGSLNTEAFF. CDR3 nucleotide sequence: TGCGCCAGCAGCTTGGGTAGCTTGAACACTGAAGCTTTCTTT.

In its sample, this clone was seen a few times. Here the CDR3 DNA reads TGTGCCAGCAGTGAAATCGGGACAGCCAACTATGGCTACACCTTC. Translating it yields CASSEIGTANYGYTF. V gene TRBV2 combines with J gene TRBJ1-2; 7 positions agree with TRBD1. The CDR3 sequence is 15 residues long. The ends lost 2 bases at V and 2 bases at J; junction bases unmatched: 5. CDR1 SNHLY and CDR2 FYNNEI come from the germline V gene.

This clone was seen only a few times. V is TRBV19 and J is TRBJ1-1; TRBD1 aligns across 8 bases. J lost 5 bases, V lost 7 bases, and 6 bases had no gene match. The germline CDR1 and CDR2 sequences are LNHDA and SQIVND (reference sequence). The CDR3 spans 13 residues. The CDR3, as DNA: TGTGCCAGTAAGGACAGGGAAGAGACTGAAGCTTTCTTT. Amino acids: CASKDREETEAFF.

V gene TRBV4-1 combines with J gene TRBJ1-4, with TRBD1 as a possible D gene (5 bases). V lost 5 bases, J lost 6 bases, and 13 bases lay in between. CDR1 and CDR2 (germline): MGHRA, YSYEKL. The CDR3 totals 14 residues. CDR3 nucleotide sequence: TGCGCCAGCAGCAGGACATTAACGCATGAAAAACTGTTTTTT. Translating it yields CASSRTLTHEKLFF.

The chain links TRBV7-6 to TRBJ2-4; 16 nucleotides match TRBD2. The germline CDR1 and CDR2 sequences are SGHVS and FNYEAQ. The CDR3 sequence is 20 residues long. The V segment lost 5 bases and the J segment 2 bases; nucleotides outside the gene matches: 12. CDR3 loop: CASSRGTSGGAVGTKNIQYF. For the CDR3, the DNA is TGTGCCAGCAGCCGCGGGACTAGCGGGGGGGCCGTCGGAACCAAAAACATTCAGTACTTC.

DNA for the CDR3: TGTGCCAGCAGCTCGGCAGGGGCCGGGAATTCACCCCTCCACTTT. Translation: CASSSAGAGNSPLHF. The chain recombines TRBV7-3 with TRBJ1-6; perhaps TRBD1 as D (6 bases). Germline V gene sequence: CDR1 SGHTA, CDR2 FQGTGA. The CDR3 totals 15 residues. The V end was cut by 4 bases, the J end by 7 bases, with 14 bases between. Supplemented by reference TRBV7-3 and TRBJ1-6, the full variable domain reads GAGVSQTPSNKVTEKGKYVELRCDPISGHTALYWYRQSLGQGPEFLIYFQGTGAADDSGLPNDRFFAVRPEGSVSTLKIQRTERGDSAVYLCASSSAGAGNSPLHFGNGTRLTVT.

V usage is TRBV9 and J usage is TRBJ1-2; 11 positions match TRBD1. The germline V gene encodes CDR1 SGDLS and CDR2 YYNGEE. J gave up 6 bases and V 4 bases, and 14 bases lay outside the gene matches. The CDR3 consists of 17 residues. The CDR3 loop is CASSPTSGQGVMDGYTF. The CDR3, as DNA: TGTGCCAGCAGCCCCACGTCGGGACAGGGGGTAATGGATGGCTACACCTTC.

The V and J genes are TRBV6-2 or TRBV6-3 and TRBJ1-3; D unresolved. V shed 0 bases and J shed 2 bases, with 11 bases lying between them. Germline-derived CDR1 and CDR2 are MNHEY and SVGEGT. This CDR3 spans 16 amino acids. The CDR3 DNA follows: TGTGCCAGCAGTTACTCGGGCAGTGGGCCTGGAAACACCATATATTTT. Translating gives CASSYSGSGPGNTIYF.

The chain recombines TRBV20-1 with TRBJ2-3; TRBD1 matches 8 bases. Germline assignment: CDR1 DFQATT and CDR2 SNEGSKA (reference sequence). The CDR3 consists of 15 residues. Trimming took 3 bases from V and 3 from J; bases not matched to a gene: 8. CDR3 nucleotides: TGCAGTGCTAGTTTAGCAGGGGGCAAGACAGATACGCAGTATTTT. It codes for CSASLAGGKTDTQYF.

This clone appeared once. The chain is built from TRBV11-3 and TRBJ2-3; 12 bases are a match to TRBD2. Germline loops: CDR1 SGHNT, CDR2 YENEEA. CDR3 length: 17 residues. V lost 2 bases, J lost 3 bases, and 6 bases stayed unmatched. The CDR3 here is CASSLSLAGGATDTQYF. CDR3 bases: TGTGCCAGCAGCTTATCTCTAGCGGGGGGGGCGACAGATACGCAGTATTTT.

The chain uses TRBV5-1 and TRBJ1-1; tentative D call: TRBD1 (5 bases). The ends were cut back, 5 bases at V and 1 base at J, with 9 bases in the middle. The CDR3 has 13 residues. CDR1 is SGHRS, CDR2 YFSETQ, per germline. The DNA of the CDR3 is TGCGCCAGCAGACCCGGACAGAACACTGAAGCTTTCTTT. Its protein product is CASRPGQNTEAFF.

The V and J genes are TRBV11-2 and TRBJ1-6; D is perhaps TRBD1 (5 bases). CDR3 length: 15 amino acids. Looked up from germline, CDR1 is SGHAT and CDR2 is FQNNGV. V shed 1 base and J shed 8 bases, with 12 bases lying between them. As DNA, the CDR3 is TGTGCCAGCAGCTTAGGAAGGGGCGGCCATTCACCCCTCCACTTT. Protein sequence: CASSLGRGGHSPLHF.

This rearrangement joins TRBV11-3 to TRBJ2-7; D might be TRBD2 (7 bases). Germline loops: CDR1 SGHNT, CDR2 YENEEA. The CDR3 length is 15 residues. Trimming removed 5 bases from V and 2 bases from J, with 16 bases in between. The CDR3 region is CASSPRGGSPYEQYF. The CDR3 DNA sequence: TGTGCCAGCAGCCCGAGGGGGGGGAGTCCCTACGAGCAGTACTTC.

The chain combines TRBV10-2 with TRBJ2-1, with 8 bases that match TRBD1. Germline V gene lookup returns CDR1 WSHSY and CDR2 SAAADI. V lost 7 bases and J lost 4; bases outside the gene matches: 9. This CDR3 is 15 amino acids long. DNA for the CDR3: TGCGCCAGCACCTCCGGGACAGGAATATACAATGAGCAGTTCTTC. Protein product: CASTSGTGIYNEQFF.

V usage is TRBV7-9 and J usage is TRBJ1-4; maybe TRBD1 (5 bases). CDR1 SEHNR and CDR2 FQNEAQ come from the germline V gene (reference sequence). The CDR3 has 15 residues. The V and J ends lost 3 bases and 0 bases respectively, with 8 bases between them. CDR3 in amino acids: CASSLSTATNEKLFF. CDR3 nucleotide sequence: TGTGCCAGCAGCTTGTCGACAGCAACTAATGAAAAACTGTTTTTT.